The 16 T cell receptor beta chains in this list originate from one sample, sequenced in a study of shared clonotypes between healthy human individuals. TCRdb's table, derived via immunoSEQ multiplex PCR, lists solely in-frame clones and lacks some. The sample lists about 870,000 clones; almost 95% were seen once. Naive-designated CD8 cells lacked CD45RO, were positively enriched for CCR7, and omitted terminally differentiated effector memory CD45RA+ cells. The sample taken for sequencing was naive CD8+ T cells sorted from blood. The source is a man aged 25 to 40 in good health.

The chain recombines TRBV27 with TRBJ2-7, with 12 bases fitting TRBD2. The CDR3 totals 16 residues. J gave up 2 bases and V 1 base, and 3 bases lay outside the gene matches. Per the germline V gene, CDR1 is MNHEY and CDR2 is SMNVEV (reference sequence). Here the CDR3 DNA reads TGTGCCAGCAGTTTATTGACTAGCGGGAGCCCCTACGAGCAGTACTTC. This sequence encodes CASSLLTSGSPYEQYF.

J is TRBJ2-1 and V is TRBV27; 9 bases match TRBD1. CDR1 is MNHEY, CDR2 SMNVEV, per germline (reference sequence). J lost 2 bases, V lost 6 bases, and 5 bases had no gene match. The CDR3 sequence is 15 residues long. The CDR3 DNA reads TGTGCCAGCAGCCCCCGGGACAGGGCCTACAATGAGCAGTTCTTC. The encoded protein is CASSPRDRAYNEQFF.

V usage is TRBV15 and J usage is TRBJ2-7; maybe TRBD2 (5 bases). The CDR3 consists of 15 residues. Per germline, CDR1 LNHNV and CDR2 YYDKDF (reference sequence). Trimming took off 3 bases at V and 3 bases at J, with 15 bases between the two ends. CDR3 sequence reads: CATSSSGLEHYEQYF. The CDR3 DNA reads TGTGCCACCAGCAGTTCCGGACTCGAGCACTACGAGCAGTACTTC. Combining the CDR3 with reference TRBV15 and TRBJ2-7 gives the whole variable domain DAMVIQNPRYQVTQFGKPVTLSCSQTLNHNVMYWYQQKSSQAPKLLFHYYDKDFNNEADTPDNFQSRRPNTSFCFLDIRSPGLGDTAMYLCATSSSGLEHYEQYFGPGTRLTVT.

Written as DNA, the CDR3 is TGTGCCAGCAGCTTAACAGGAACGAACACCGGGGAGCTGTTTTTT. Translation: CASSLTGTNTGELFF. The chain links TRBV7-9 to TRBJ2-2; D might be TRBD1 (5 bases). Germline V lookup: CDR1 SEHNR, CDR2 FQNEAQ (reference sequence). V lost 2 bases and J 0 bases, leaving 7 bases between the germline ends. The CDR3 is 15 amino acids.

V gene TRBV10-1 combines with J gene TRBJ2-1; TRBD2 might be the D (5 bases). Between the trimmed V and J ends, which lost 0 bases and 7 bases, there was a span of 13 bases. The CDR3 runs 15 residues. CDR1 and CDR2 (germline): WNHNN, SYGVQD (reference sequence). In nucleotides, the CDR3 is TGCGCCAGCAGTGAGTCGGTCGGTGGGGAGAATGAGCAGTTCTTC. Its translation: CASSESVGGENEQFF.

Remarks on this clone: This sample also contains other DNA sequences that code for the same CDR3. V and J are TRBV28 and TRBJ2-7; D call uncertain. Germline V lookup: CDR1 MDHEN, CDR2 SYDVKM. With 4 bases removed from V and 4 bases from J, the gap between germline ends came to 11 bases. The CDR3 contains 13 residues. The CDR3 DNA is TGTGCCAGCAGTTCAGGAAACCTATACGAGCAGTACTTC. It encodes CASSSGNLYEQYF. Using reference TRBV28 and TRBJ2-7 for the parts outside the CDR3, the full variable domain is DVKVTQSSRYLVKRTGEKVFLECVQDMDHENMFWYRQDPGLGLRLIYFSYDVKMKEKGDIPEGYSVSREKKERFSLILESASTNQTSMYLCASSSGNLYEQYFGPGTRLTVT.

The chain couples TRBV18 to TRBJ1-1, with D possibly being TRBD1 (5 bases). The CDR3 sequence is 16 residues long. Germline V gives CDR1 KGHSH, CDR2 LQKENI. Trimming removed 5 bases from V and 5 bases from J, with 21 bases in between. The CDR3 spells CASSSRSERRETEAFF. For the CDR3, the DNA is TGTGCCAGCTCATCTCGGAGCGAGCGCAGGGAAACTGAAGCTTTCTTT. The full variable domain, completed using reference TRBV18 and TRBJ1-1, is NAGVMQNPRHLVRRRGQEARLRCSPMKGHSHVYWYRQLPEEGLKFMVYLQKENIIDESGMPKERFSAEFPKEGPSILRIQQVVRGDSAAYFCASSSRSERRETEAFFGQGTRLTVV.

This clone was observed once. The CDR3 region is CASSETGSGEQYF. In DNA form, the CDR3 reads TGTGCCAGCAGTGAGACAGGGTCGGGAGAGCAGTACTTC. The rearrangement joins TRBV6-1 to TRBJ2-7; TRBD1 aligns across 7 bases. Unmatched junction bases numbered 6, after V lost 3 bases and J lost 7 bases. Germline CDR1 MNHNS, CDR2 SASEGT. The CDR3 sequence is 13 residues long.

The J gene is TRBJ2-2, the V gene TRBV28, with 9 bases fitting TRBD1. Unmatched junction bases numbered 15, after V lost 6 bases and J lost 13 bases. This CDR3 spans 15 amino acids. CDR1 and CDR2 from the germline V gene are MDHEN and SYDVKM. In DNA, the CDR3 is TGTGCCAGCAGACTTAGCCCGGGGACAGGGAGAGTGCTGTTTTTT. It is translated as CASRLSPGTGRVLFF.

This sequence joins TRBV7-9 and TRBJ2-5; perhaps TRBD1 as D (5 bases). The V end was cut by 5 bases, the J end by 7 bases, with 8 bases between. The CDR3 is 11 residues long. Germline assignment: CDR1 SEHNR and CDR2 FQNEAQ (reference sequence). As DNA, the CDR3 is TGTGCCAGCAGCCAGGGCCTGACCCAGTACTTC. It is translated as CASSQGLTQYF.

V usage is TRBV18 and J usage is TRBJ2-7; D perhaps matches TRBD1 (5 bases). Germline V CDR1 and CDR2: KGHSH, LQKENI. The CDR3 has 17 residues. The V end was cut by 0 bases, the J end by 1 base, with 16 bases between. The CDR3 bases are TGTGCCAGCTCACCACCGCAGGGCCAGGCCGGGTCCTACGAGCAGTACTTC. Protein: CASSPPQGQAGSYEQYF.

The chain uses TRBV18 and TRBJ2-5; D gene uncertain. Germline V gives CDR1 KGHSH, CDR2 LQKENI. Trimming removed 1 base from V and 2 bases from J, with 5 bases in between. The CDR3 runs 13 residues. CDR3 coding DNA: TGTGCCAGCTCACCACTTAATCAAGAGACCCAGTACTTC. Protein product: CASSPLNQETQYF.

The J gene is TRBJ2-1, the V gene TRBV6-5; TRBD2 is a possible D gene (6 bases). V was pared by 2 bases and J by 9 bases, with 11 bases between. Germline CDR1 and CDR2: MNHEY and SVGAGI. The CDR3 has 13 residues. The CDR3 here is CASSYIRESEQFF. As DNA, the CDR3 is TGTGCCAGCAGTTACATCCGGGAGAGTGAGCAGTTCTTC.

The chain has TRBV11-2 and TRBJ2-7; D might be TRBD1 or TRBD2, each matching 5 bases. Trimming shortened V by 2 bases and J by 0 bases, and 11 bases separated the two germline ends. CDR3 size: 15 residues. The germline gives CDR1 SGHAT, CDR2 FQNNGV. The CDR3 here is CASSLLRESSYEQYF. CDR3 nucleotide sequence: TGTGCCAGCAGCTTACTCAGGGAGAGCTCCTACGAGCAGTACTTC.

The chain carries TRBV29-1 and TRBJ2-3; tentatively, D is TRBD2 (6 bases). This CDR3 is 22 amino acids long. Germline-derived CDR1 and CDR2 are SQVTM and ANQGSEA. The ends were cut back, 0 bases at V and 5 bases at J, with 36 bases in the middle. CDR3 bases: TGCAGCGTTGAAGATCTAGTGATCGACTCCGATCGGGAGACAAATGGGGAAGATACGCAGTATTTT. It encodes CSVEDLVIDSDRETNGEDTQYF.

The chain recombines TRBV5-6 with TRBJ2-3; 7 nucleotides agree with TRBD2. The length of the CDR3 is 14 residues. CDR1 SGHDT and CDR2 YYEEEE come from the germline V gene. Trimming at V came to 3 bases and at J to 3 bases, leaving 4 bases not matched to a gene. The CDR3 DNA reads as TGTGCCAGCAGCTCACCCGGGGGGACAGATACGCAGTATTTT. The encoded protein is CASSSPGGTDTQYF. Combining the CDR3 with reference TRBV5-6 and TRBJ2-3 gives the whole variable domain DAGVTQSPTHLIKTRGQQVTLRCSPKSGHDTVSWYQQALGQGPQFIFQYYEEEERQRGNFPDRFSGHQFPNYSSELNVNALLLGDSALYLCASSSPGGTDTQYFGPGTRLTVL.